Listed below are T cell receptor beta chains from one sample, sequenced in a study of blood T cell repertoires in COVID-19. Produced via immunoSEQ multiplex PCR; TCRdb's table is partial and in-frame only. The sample lists some 150,000 clones; more than 70% were seen once. Sequencing used PBMCs or T cells enriched from blood (not recorded which). Every receptor here comes from a woman aged 45-65 years in a cohort exposed to, infected with or recovered from COVID-19 (not recorded which). CDR3s include the opening cysteine and the closing phenylalanine or tryptophan. The D gene is left open where the match is weak. Clone size, where shown, is once, few, many, or a class for clones that have expanded.

TGCGCCAGCAGCGCCGGGACTATGGGCCAAGAGACCCAGTACTTC,CASSAGTMGQETQYF,TRBD2,TRBV5-1,TRBJ2-5,NA
TGTGCCAGCAGCGTAGCGGGACTAGCGGGAGCACGTGAGACCCAGTACTTC,CASSVAGLAGARETQYF,TRBD2,TRBV9,TRBJ2-5,NA
TGTGCCAGCAGCCTCGGGGGACAGGGGCTGGGAGAGACCCAGTACTTC,CASSLGGQGLGETQYF,TRBD1,TRBV7-3,TRBJ2-5,medium-sized
TGTGCCAGCAGCCCCACTGGGGCCAACGTCCTGACTTTC,CASSPTGANVLTF,NA,TRBV5-4,TRBJ2-6,NA
TGTGCCAGCAGTCCCCGTAGCGGGAACGACGAGCAGTACTTC,CASSPRSGNDEQYF,TRBD2,TRBV27,TRBJ2-7,NA
TGCGCCAGCAGCTTGTCGCGGGCGGGGCCCGGGGAGCTGTTTTTT,CASSLSRAGPGELFF,NA,TRBV5-1,TRBJ2-2,NA
TGCGCCAGCAGCCCCGACTCGGGGGGGCGGGACACAGATACGCAGTATTTT,CASSPDSGGRDTDTQYF,TRBD2,TRBV4-3,TRBJ2-3,NA
TGTGCCAGCAGTCGGGACAGATATAATTCACCCCTCCACTTT,CASSRDRYNSPLHF,TRBD1,TRBV28,TRBJ1-6,NA
TGTGCCAGCAGCTTAGGTACAGGGAGGAACACTGAAGCTTTCTTT,CASSLGTGRNTEAFF,NA,TRBV7-9,TRBJ1-1,NA
TGTGCCAGCAGCGACGCTCTAAGGGAGGGGAACACTGAAGCTTTCTTT,CASSDALREGNTEAFF,NA,TRBV9,TRBJ1-1,NA
TGTGCTAGTGGTCCCCCACCCACCGAAGGACAGGGGCACTCTACTAACTATGGCTACACCTTC,CASGPPPTEGQGHSTNYGYTF,TRBD1,TRBV12-5,TRBJ1-2,NA
TGCGCCAGCCGGCAGGGGGTTGGTACGCAGTATTTT,CASRQGVGTQYF,TRBD1,TRBV5-1,TRBJ2-3,NA